One sample yielded the 5 T cell receptor beta chains listed below, sequenced in a study of breast tumors, draining lymph nodes, adjacent tissues (dated by TCRdb to about 2016). Preparation of the library involved multiplex PCR. The instrument given in TCRdb is Illumina HiSeq 2000. TCRdb ran its own pipeline on the public reads, namely fastp trimming at Q25 and MiXCR clone calling, and kept in-frame beta chains. Each entry merges the rows of one CDR3 protein and shows their most common DNA and genes. Present in this sample are around 230,000 distinct CDR3 sequences, about 30% of which were seen just once. Roughly 1.5% of the sample is taken by the ten largest. The axillary draining lymph nodes of breast cancer patients were the source of the lymph node samples. Sequenced material: axillary lymph node tissue. The receptor set was obtained from a female donor with breast cancer. Some clones in this sample may be carry-over from other donors' samples.

This chain uses TRBV5-1 with TRBJ1-5; D remains unclear. Trimming stripped 3 bases from V and 11 bases from J, with 24 bases between. Germline values: CDR1 SGHRS, CDR2 YFSETQ. This CDR3 is 16 amino acids long. The CDR3 DNA is TGCGCCAGCAGCTGGGCGGGCGCGGGAGGATTTGAGACCCAGCATTTT. Translated, it gives CASSWAGAGGFETQHF.

This clonotype was recorded at least ten times. The chain recombines TRBV5-6 with TRBJ2-7; D gene ambiguous. The CDR3 extends over 13 amino acids. Germline CDR1 reads SGHDT; CDR2 reads YYEEEE. Trimming cost V 2 bases and J 4 bases, with 10 bases left between them. DNA for the CDR3: TGTGCCAGCAGCTTAAGACTGGGGTACGAGCAGTACTTC. Protein: CASSLRLGYEQYF.

In this sample, this clonotype turned up a few times. This chain joins TRBV28 and TRBJ2-2; D is unclear. CDR1 and CDR2 (germline): MDHEN, SYDVKM. The CDR3 is made up of 15 amino acids. V was clipped by 5 bases and J by 6 bases, with 16 bases between them. CDR3 coding DNA: TGTGCCAGCAGTGTCAGGTACCCCGCCGCCGGGGAGCTGTTTTTT. Translated, it gives CASSVRYPAAGELFF.

In its sample, this clonotype was seen many times. The rearrangement uses TRBV27 and TRBJ1-6; D remains unclear. Germline-derived CDR1 and CDR2 are MNHEY and SMNVEV (reference sequence). The V end was cut by 7 bases, the J end by 7 bases, with 11 bases between. The CDR3 spans 13 residues. CDR3 protein: CASTIGINSPLHF. The DNA for the CDR3 is TGTGCCAGCACCATCGGGATCAATTCACCCCTCCACTTT.

In its sample, this clonotype was seen many times. V gene TRBV7-2 combines with J gene TRBJ2-3; D is ambiguous. The ends were cut back, 1 base at V and 0 bases at J, with 8 bases in the middle. The CDR3 is 15 residues long. Germline V lookup: CDR1 SGHTA, CDR2 FQGNSA. The DNA for the CDR3 is TGTGCCAGCAGCTTAGACTTGGTGAGCACAGATACGCAGTATTTT. This encodes CASSLDLVSTDTQYF.